The sequence of this TCR beta chain was determined in a study of beta chain features in type 1 diabetes. Looking at the study overall: Cell yields, age and gender were similar between patients and healthy donors. Study-level findings and limits: Individuals with type 1 diabetes displayed fewer insertions and more deletions at VDJ junctions.

cDNA synthesis used the whole RNA isolate, giving expressed TCRB sequences. Method: immunoSEQ multiplex PCR; TCRdb's copy keeps in-frame clones and lacks some. The sample includes fewer than 550,000 clones, approximately 10% of them seen just once. With respect to this clone: Its target is unknown.

Sorted CD4+ subsets: naive, central memory, regulatory, stem cell-like memory (CD45RO/CCR7/CD25/CD127/CD95/CD27 panel). This TCR was sampled from a young woman in good health. Sequencing was performed on naive CD4+ T cells from blood.

The CDR3 bases are TGTGCCAGCAGCTCAACCCAAGGAGATACGCAGTATTTT. Protein: CASSSTQGDTQYF. The gene calls are TRBV7-2 and TRBJ2-3; D uncertain. The CDR3 sequence is 13 residues long. V was shortened by 4 bases and J by 5 bases, with 10 bases between the two germline ends. CDR1 and CDR2 (germline): SGHTA, FQGNSA.